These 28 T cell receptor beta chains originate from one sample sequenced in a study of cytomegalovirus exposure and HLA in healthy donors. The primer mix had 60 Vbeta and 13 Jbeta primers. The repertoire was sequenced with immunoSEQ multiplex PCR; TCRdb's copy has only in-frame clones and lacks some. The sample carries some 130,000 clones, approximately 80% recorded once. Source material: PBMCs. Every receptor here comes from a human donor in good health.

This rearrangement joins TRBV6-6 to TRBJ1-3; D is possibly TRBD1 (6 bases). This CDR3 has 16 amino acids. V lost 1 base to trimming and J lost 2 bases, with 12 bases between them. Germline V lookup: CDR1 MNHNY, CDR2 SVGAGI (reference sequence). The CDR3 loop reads CASSYYGGQTGNTIYF. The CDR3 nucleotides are TGTGCCAGCAGTTACTACGGGGGGCAGACTGGAAACACCATATATTTT.

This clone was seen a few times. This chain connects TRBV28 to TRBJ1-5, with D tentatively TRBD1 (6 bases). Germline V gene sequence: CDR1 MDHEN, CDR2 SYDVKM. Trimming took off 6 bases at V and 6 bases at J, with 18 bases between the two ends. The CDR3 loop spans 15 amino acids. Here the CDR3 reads CASREAGERGQPQHF. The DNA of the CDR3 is TGTGCCAGCAGGGAAGCAGGGGAACGGGGTCAGCCCCAGCATTTT.

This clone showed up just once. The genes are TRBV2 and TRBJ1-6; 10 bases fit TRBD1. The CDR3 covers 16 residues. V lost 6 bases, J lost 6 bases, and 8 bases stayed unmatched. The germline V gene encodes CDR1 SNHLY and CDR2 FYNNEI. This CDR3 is CASSSDRGLPNSPLHF. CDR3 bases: TGTGCCAGCAGCTCAGACAGGGGGCTACCTAATTCACCCCTCCACTTT.

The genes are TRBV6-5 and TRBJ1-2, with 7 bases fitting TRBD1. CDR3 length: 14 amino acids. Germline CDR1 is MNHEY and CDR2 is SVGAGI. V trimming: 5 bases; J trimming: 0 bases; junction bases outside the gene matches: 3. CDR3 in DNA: TGTGCCAGCAGTGCGACAGGGTCTAACTATGGCTACACCTTC. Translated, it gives CASSATGSNYGYTF.

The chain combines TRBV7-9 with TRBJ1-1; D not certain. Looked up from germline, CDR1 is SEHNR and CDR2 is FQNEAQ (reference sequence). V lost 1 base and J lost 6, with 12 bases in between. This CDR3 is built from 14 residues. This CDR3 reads CASSLVGGGAEAFF. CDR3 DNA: TGTGCCAGCAGCTTAGTAGGAGGCGGGGCTGAAGCTTTCTTT.

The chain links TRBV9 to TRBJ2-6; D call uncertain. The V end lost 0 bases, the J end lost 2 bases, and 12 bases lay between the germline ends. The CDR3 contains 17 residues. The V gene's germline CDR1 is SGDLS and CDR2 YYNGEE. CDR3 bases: TGTGCCAGCAGCGTAGCCCGACGGGTCGCTGGGGCCAACGTCCTGACTTTC. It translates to CASSVARRVAGANVLTF.

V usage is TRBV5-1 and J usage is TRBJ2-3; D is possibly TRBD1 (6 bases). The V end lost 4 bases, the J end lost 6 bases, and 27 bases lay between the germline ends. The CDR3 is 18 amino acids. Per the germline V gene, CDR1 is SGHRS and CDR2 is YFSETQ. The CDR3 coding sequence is TGCGCCAGCAGCCCCTCTGACAGGAGAGTTACCTATCTGGATACGCAGTATTTT. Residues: CASSPSDRRVTYLDTQYF.

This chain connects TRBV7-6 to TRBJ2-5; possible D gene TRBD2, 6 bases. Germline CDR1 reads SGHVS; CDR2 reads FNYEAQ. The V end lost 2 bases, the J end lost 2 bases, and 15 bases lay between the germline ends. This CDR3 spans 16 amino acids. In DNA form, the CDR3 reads TGTGCCAGCAGCTTAATTCGGGCGGGGATACAAGAGACCCAGTACTTC. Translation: CASSLIRAGIQETQYF.

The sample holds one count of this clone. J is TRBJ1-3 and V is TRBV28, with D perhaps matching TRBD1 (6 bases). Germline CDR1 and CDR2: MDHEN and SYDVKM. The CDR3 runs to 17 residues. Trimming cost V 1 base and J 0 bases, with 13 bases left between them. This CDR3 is CASSLSAGAISGNTIYF. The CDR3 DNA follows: TGTGCCAGCAGTTTATCGGCAGGGGCCATCTCTGGAAACACCATATATTTT. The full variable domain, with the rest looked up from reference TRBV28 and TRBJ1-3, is DVKVTQSSRYLVKRTGEKVFLECVQDMDHENMFWYRQDPGLGLRLIYFSYDVKMKEKGDIPEGYSVSREKKERFSLILESASTNQTSMYLCASSLSAGAISGNTIYFGEGSWLTVV.

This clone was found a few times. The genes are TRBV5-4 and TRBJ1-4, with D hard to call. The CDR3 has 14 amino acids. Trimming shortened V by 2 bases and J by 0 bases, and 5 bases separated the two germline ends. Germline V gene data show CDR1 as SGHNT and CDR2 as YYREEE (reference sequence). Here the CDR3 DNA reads TGTGCCAGCAGCTTCAGTGCAACTAATGAAAAACTGTTTTTT. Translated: CASSFSATNEKLFF.

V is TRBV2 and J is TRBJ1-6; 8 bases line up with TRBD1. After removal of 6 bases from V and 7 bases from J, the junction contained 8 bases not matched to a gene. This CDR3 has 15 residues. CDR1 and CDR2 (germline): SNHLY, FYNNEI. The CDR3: CASSIRGQGNSPLHF. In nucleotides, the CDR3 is TGTGCCAGCAGCATACGCGGACAGGGAAATTCACCCCTCCACTTT.

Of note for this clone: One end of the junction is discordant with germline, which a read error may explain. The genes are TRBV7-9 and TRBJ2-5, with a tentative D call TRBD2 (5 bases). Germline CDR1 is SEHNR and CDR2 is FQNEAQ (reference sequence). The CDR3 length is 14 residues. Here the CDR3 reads CASSLAYVAETQYF. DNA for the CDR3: TGTGCCAGCAGCCTAGCCTACGTTGCGGAGACCCAGTACTTC.

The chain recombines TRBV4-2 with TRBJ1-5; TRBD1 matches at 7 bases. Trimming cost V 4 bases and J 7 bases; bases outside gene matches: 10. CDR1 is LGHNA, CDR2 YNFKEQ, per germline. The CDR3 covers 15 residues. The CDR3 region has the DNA TGTGCCAGCAGCCTATTGACAGGGTCAGGACAGCCCCAGCATTTT. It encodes CASSLLTGSGQPQHF.

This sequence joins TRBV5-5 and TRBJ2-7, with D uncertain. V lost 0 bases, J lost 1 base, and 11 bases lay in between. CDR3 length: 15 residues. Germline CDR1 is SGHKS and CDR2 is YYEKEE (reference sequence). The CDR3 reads CASSLEFGRSYEQYF. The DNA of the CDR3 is TGTGCCAGCAGCTTGGAGTTCGGCAGGTCCTACGAGCAGTACTTC. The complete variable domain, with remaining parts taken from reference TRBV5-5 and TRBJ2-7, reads DAGVTQSPTHLIKTRGQQVTLRCSPISGHKSVSWYQQVLGQGPQFIFQYYEKEERGRGNFPDRFSARQFPNYSSELNVNALLLGDSALYLCASSLEFGRSYEQYFGPGTRLTVT.

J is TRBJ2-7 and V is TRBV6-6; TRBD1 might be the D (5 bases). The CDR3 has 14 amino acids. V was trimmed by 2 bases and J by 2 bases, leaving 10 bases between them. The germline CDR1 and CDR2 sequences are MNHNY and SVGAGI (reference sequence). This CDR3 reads CASSYPGKAYEQYF. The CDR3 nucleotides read TGTGCCAGCAGTTACCCAGGGAAGGCCTACGAGCAGTACTTC.

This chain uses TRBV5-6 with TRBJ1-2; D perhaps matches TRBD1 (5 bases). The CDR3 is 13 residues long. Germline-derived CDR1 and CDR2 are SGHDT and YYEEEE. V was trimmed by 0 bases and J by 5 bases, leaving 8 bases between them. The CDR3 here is CASSLVAGYGYTF. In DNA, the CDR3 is TGTGCCAGCAGCTTGGTGGCAGGGTATGGCTACACCTTC.

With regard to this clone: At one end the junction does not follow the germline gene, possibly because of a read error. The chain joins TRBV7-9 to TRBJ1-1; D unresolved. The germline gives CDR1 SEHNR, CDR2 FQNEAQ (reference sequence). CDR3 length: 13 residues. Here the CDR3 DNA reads TGTTCCAGCAGCTTCCTAAGGAACACTGAAGCTTTCTTT. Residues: CSSSFLRNTEAFF.

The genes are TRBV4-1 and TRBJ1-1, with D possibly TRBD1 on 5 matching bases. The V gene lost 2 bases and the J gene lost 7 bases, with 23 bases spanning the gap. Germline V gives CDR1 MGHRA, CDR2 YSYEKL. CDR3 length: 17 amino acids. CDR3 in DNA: TGCGCCAGCAGCCAAAGGTTTAGCGGGGCCACAGAGAGTGAAGCTTTCTTT. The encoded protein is CASSQRFSGATESEAFF.

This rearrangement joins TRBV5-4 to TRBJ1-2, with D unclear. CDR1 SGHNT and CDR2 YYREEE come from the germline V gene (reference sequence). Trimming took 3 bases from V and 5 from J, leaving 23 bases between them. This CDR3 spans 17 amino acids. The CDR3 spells CASSSKEAPTAAYGYTF. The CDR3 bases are TGTGCCAGCAGCTCTAAAGAGGCCCCCACGGCGGCATATGGCTACACCTTC.

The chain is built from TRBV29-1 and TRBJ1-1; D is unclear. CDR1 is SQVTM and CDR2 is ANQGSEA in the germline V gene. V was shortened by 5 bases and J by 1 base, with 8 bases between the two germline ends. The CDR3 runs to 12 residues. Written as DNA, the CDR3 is TGCAGCGTTTTGGGAGGGAACACTGAAGCTTTCTTT. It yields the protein CSVLGGNTEAFF.

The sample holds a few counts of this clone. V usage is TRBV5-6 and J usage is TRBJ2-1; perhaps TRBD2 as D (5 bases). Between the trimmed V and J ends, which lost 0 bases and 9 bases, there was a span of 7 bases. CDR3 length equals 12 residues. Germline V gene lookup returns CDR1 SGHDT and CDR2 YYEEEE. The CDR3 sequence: CASSLVGGEQFF. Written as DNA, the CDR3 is TGTGCCAGCAGCTTGGTTGGAGGTGAGCAGTTCTTC.

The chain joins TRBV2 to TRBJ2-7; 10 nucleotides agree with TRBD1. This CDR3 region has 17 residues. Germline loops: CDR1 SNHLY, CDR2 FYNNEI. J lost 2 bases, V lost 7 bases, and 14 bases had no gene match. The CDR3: CASKGTGALGRPYEQYF. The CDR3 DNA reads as TGTGCCAGCAAGGGGACAGGGGCATTAGGTAGGCCCTACGAGCAGTACTTC.

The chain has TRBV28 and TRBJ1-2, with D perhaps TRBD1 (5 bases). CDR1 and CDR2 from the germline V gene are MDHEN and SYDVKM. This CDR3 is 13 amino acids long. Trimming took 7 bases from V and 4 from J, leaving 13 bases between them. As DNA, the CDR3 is TGTGCCAGCACAGACCGGGGGGTCTATGGCTACACCTTC. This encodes CASTDRGVYGYTF.

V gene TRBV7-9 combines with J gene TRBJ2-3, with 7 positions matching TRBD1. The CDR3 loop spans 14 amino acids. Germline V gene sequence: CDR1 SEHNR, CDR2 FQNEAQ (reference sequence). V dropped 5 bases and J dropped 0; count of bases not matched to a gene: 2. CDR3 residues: CASSGQASTDTQYF. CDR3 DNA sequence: TGTGCCAGCAGCGGACAGGCGAGCACAGATACGCAGTATTTT.

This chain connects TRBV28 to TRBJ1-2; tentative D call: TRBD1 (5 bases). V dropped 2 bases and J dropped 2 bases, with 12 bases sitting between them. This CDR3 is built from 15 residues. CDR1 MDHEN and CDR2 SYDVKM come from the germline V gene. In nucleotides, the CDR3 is TGTGCCAGCAGTTTAATAGTGCCAGGGAACTATGGCTACACCTTC. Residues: CASSLIVPGNYGYTF.

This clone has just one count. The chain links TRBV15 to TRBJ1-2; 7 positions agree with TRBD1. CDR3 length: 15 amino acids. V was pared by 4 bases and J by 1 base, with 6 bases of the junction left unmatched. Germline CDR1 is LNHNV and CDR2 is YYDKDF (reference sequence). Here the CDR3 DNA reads TGTGCCACCAGCAAGACAGGGACAAATAACTATGGCTACACCTTC. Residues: CATSKTGTNNYGYTF.

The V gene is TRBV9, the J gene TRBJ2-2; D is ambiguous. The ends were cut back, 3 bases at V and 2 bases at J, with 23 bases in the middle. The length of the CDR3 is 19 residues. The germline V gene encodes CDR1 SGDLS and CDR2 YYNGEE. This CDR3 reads CASSARPRSHYKNTGELFF. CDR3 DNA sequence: TGTGCCAGCAGCGCCCGACCTAGGAGCCATTATAAAAACACCGGGGAGCTGTTTTTT.

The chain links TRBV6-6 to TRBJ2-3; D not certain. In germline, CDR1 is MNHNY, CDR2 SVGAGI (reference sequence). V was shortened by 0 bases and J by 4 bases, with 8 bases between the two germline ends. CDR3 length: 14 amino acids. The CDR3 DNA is TGTGCCAGCAGTTACTCCCAAATAGCAGATACGCAGTATTTT. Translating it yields CASSYSQIADTQYF.